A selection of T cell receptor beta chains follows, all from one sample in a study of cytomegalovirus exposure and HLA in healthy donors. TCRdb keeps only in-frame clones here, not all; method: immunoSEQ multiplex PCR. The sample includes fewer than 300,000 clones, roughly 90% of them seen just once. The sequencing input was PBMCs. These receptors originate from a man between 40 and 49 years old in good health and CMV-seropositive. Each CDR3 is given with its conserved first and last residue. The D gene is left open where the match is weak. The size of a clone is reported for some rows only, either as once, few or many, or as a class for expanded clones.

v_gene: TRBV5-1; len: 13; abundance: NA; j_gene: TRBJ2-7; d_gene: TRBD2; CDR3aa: CASSLLASYEQYF; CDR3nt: TGCGCCAGCAGCCTACTAGCGAGCTACGAGCAGTACTTC
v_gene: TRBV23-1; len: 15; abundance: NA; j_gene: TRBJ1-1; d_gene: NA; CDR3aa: CASSRGPGKVTEAFF; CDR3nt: TGCGCCAGCAGTCGAGGCCCCGGCAAAGTCACTGAAGCTTTCTTT
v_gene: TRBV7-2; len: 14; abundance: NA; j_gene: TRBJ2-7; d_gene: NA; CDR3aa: CASSLAKYGYEQYF; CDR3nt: TGTGCCAGCAGCTTAGCGAAGTACGGCTACGAGCAGTACTTC
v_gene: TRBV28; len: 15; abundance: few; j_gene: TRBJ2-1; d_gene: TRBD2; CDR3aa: CASVHLAGSYNEQFF; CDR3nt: TGTGCCAGCGTACATCTAGCGGGATCCTACAATGAGCAGTTCTTC
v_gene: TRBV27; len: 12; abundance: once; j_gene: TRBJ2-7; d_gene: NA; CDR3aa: CASSSRLYEQYF; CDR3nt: TGTGCCAGCAGTTCGCGGCTCTACGAGCAGTACTTC
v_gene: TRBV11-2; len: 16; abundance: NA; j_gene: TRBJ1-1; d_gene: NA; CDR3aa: CASSLATPRGSTEAFF; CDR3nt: TGTGCCAGCAGCTTAGCGACACCCCGAGGGAGCACTGAAGCTTTCTTT
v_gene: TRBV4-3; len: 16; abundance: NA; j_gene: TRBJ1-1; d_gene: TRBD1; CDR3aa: CASSQDLGTGGTEAFF; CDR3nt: TGCGCCAGCAGCCAAGATCTAGGCACAGGGGGAACTGAAGCTTTCTTT
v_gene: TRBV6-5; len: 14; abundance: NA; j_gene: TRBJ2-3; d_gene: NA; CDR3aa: CASSVGRSTDTQYF; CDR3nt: TGTGCCAGCAGTGTTGGCAGAAGCACAGATACGCAGTATTTT
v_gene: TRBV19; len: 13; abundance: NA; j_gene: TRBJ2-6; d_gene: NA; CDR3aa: CASTEAGANVLTF; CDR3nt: TGTGCCAGTACCGAGGCTGGGGCCAACGTCCTGACTTTC
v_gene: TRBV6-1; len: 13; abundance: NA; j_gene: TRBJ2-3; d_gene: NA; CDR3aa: CASSDNGGDTQYF; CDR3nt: TGTGCCAGCAGTGATAACGGGGGAGATACGCAGTATTTT
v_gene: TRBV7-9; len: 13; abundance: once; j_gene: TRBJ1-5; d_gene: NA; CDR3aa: CASSLAGGQPQHF; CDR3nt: TGTGCCAGCAGCTTAGCAGGCGGCCAGCCCCAGCATTTT
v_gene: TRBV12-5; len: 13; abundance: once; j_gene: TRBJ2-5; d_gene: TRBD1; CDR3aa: CASGLSGGETQYF; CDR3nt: TGTGCTAGTGGTTTGTCAGGGGGAGAGACCCAGTACTTC
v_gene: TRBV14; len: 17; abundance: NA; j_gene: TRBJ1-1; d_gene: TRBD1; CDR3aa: CASSQVGTGARNTEAFF; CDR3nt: TGTGCCAGCAGCCAAGTCGGGACAGGGGCACGGAACACTGAAGCTTTCTTT
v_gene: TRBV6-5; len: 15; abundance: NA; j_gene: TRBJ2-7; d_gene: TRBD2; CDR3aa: CASSYSQRETDEQYF; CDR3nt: TGTGCCAGCAGTTACTCGCAGCGGGAGACGGACGAGCAGTACTTC
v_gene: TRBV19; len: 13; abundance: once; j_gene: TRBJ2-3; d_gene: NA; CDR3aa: CASSPRRDDTQYF; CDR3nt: TGTGCCAGTAGTCCCCGCAGGGATGATACGCAGTATTTT
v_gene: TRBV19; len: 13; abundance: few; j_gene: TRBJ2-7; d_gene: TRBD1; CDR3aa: CASRGQGALEQYF; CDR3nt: TGTGCCAGTAGGGGACAGGGGGCATTGGAGCAGTACTTC
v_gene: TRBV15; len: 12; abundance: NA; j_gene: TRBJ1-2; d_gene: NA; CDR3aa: CATSLSHYGYTF; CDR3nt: TGTGCCACCAGCTTATCCCACTATGGCTACACCTTC
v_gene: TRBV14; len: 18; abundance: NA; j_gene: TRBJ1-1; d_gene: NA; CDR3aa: CASSQDTWAPGVNTEAFF; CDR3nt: TGTGCCAGCAGCCAAGATACATGGGCCCCAGGGGTGAACACTGAAGCTTTCTTT
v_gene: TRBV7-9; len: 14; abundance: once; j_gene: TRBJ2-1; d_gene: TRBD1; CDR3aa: CASSLGDRDNEQFF; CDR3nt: TGTGCCAGCAGCTTAGGGGACAGGGACAATGAGCAGTTCTTC
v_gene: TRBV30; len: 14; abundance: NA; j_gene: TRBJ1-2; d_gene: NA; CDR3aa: CAWSSGEVYRGYTF; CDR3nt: TGTGCCTGGAGTTCGGGGGAAGTGTATAGGGGCTACACCTTC
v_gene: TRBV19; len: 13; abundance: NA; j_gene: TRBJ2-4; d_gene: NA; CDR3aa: CASRQLAKNIQYF; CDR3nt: TGTGCCAGTAGACAGCTAGCCAAAAACATTCAGTACTTC
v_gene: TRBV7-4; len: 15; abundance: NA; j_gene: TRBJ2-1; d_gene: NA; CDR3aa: CASSFDKSSYNEQFF; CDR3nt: TGTGCCAGCAGCTTTGACAAGAGCTCCTACAATGAGCAGTTCTTC
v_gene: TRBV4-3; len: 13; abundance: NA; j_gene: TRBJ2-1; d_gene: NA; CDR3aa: CASSQQANNEQFF; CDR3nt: TGCGCCAGCAGCCAACAAGCGAACAATGAGCAGTTCTTC
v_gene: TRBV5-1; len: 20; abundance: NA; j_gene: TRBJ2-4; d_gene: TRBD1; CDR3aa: CASSPETLDRVYLSVDIQYF; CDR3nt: TGCGCCAGCAGCCCCGAGACTTTGGACAGGGTCTACCTCTCTGTAGACATTCAGTACTTC
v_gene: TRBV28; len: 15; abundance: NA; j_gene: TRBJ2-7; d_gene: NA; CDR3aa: CASTSPRQNSYEQYF; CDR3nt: TGTGCCAGCACCTCCCCCCGCCAGAACTCCTACGAGCAGTACTTC
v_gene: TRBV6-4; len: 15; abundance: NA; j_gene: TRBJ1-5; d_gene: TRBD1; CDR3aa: CASSGTGLAGQPQHF; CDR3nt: TGTGCCAGCAGTGGGACAGGGTTGGCTGGTCAGCCCCAGCATTTT
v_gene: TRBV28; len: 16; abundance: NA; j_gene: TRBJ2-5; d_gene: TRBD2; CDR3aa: CASSPTTSGGQETQYF; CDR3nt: TGTGCCAGCAGTCCCACTACTAGCGGGGGACAAGAGACCCAGTACTTC
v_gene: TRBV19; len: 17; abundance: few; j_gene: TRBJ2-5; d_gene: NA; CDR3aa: CASSIGAGQYSQETQYF; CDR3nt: TGTGCCAGTAGTATAGGCGCGGGACAGTATTCCCAAGAGACCCAGTACTTC
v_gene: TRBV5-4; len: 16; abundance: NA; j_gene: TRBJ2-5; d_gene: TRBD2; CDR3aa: CASSLPGTSGQETQYF; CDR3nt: TGTGCCAGCAGCTTACCCGGGACTAGCGGTCAAGAGACCCAGTACTTC
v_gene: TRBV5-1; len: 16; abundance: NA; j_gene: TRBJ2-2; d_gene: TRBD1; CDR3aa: CASSIASTGGTGELFF; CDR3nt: TGCGCCAGCAGCATTGCCTCGACAGGGGGCACCGGGGAGCTGTTTTTT
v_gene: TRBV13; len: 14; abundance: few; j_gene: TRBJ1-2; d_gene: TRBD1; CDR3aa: CASSLTGADYGYTF; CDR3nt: TGTGCCAGCAGCTTGACAGGGGCTGACTATGGCTACACCTTC
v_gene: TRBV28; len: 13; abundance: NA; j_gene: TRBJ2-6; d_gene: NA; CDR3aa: CASSQSGANVLTF; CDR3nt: TGTGCCAGCAGTCAATCTGGGGCCAACGTCCTGACTTTC
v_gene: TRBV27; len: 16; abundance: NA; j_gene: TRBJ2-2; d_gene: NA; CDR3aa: CASSLRGGQNTGELFF; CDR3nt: TGTGCCAGCAGTTTACGAGGGGGACAGAACACCGGGGAGCTGTTTTTT
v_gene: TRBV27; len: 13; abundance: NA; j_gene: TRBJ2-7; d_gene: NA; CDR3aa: CASSWAAGSEQYF; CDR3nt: TGTGCCAGCAGTTGGGCGGCGGGGAGCGAGCAGTACTTC
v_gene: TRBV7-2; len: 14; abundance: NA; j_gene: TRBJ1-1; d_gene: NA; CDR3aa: CASSLQERNTEAFF; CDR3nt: TGTGCCAGCAGTTTACAGGAAAGGAACACTGAAGCTTTCTTT
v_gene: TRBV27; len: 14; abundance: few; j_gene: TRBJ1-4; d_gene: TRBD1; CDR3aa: CASSFDRESEKLFF; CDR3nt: TGTGCCAGCAGTTTCGACAGGGAGAGTGAAAAACTGTTTTTT
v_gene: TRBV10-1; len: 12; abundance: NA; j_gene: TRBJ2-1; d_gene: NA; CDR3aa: CASSLDTNEQFF; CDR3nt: TGCGCCAGCAGTCTGGACACCAATGAGCAGTTCTTC
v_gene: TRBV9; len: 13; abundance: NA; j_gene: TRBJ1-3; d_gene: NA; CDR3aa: CASSRDTGNTIYF; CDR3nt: TGTGCCAGCAGTCGGGACACTGGAAACACCATATATTTT
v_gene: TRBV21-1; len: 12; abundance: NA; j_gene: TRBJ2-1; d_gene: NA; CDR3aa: CASSKARTSRFF; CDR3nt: TGTGCCAGCAGCAAAGCCAGGACTAGCCGGTTCTTC
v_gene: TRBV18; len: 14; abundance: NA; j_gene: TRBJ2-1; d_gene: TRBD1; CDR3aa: CASSPDRGGSEQFF; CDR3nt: TGTGCCAGCTCACCGGACAGGGGGGGTAGCGAGCAGTTCTTC
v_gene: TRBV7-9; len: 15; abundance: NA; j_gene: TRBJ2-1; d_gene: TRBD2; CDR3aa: CASSLGLAGVGEQFF; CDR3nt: TGTGCCAGCAGCTTGGGACTAGCGGGAGTAGGAGAGCAGTTCTTC
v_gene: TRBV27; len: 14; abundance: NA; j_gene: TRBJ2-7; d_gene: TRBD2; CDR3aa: CATAGLAGWDEQYF; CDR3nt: TGTGCCACCGCGGGACTAGCGGGATGGGACGAGCAGTACTTC
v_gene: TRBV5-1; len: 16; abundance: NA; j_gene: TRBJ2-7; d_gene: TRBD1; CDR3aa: CASSTTGTGIFYEQYF; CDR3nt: TGCGCCAGCAGCACGACCGGGACAGGGATATTCTACGAGCAGTACTTC
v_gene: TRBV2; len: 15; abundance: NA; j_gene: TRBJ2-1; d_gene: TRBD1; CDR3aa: CASSEGDREYNEQFF; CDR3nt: TGTGCCAGCAGTGAGGGGGACAGGGAATACAATGAGCAGTTCTTC
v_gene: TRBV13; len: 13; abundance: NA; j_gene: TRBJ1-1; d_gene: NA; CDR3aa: CASSPQRGTEAFF; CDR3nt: TGTGCCAGCAGTCCTCAGCGGGGAACTGAAGCTTTCTTT
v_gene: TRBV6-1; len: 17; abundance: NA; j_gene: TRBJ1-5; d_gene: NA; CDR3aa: CASSERADLYSNQPQHF; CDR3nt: TGTGCCAGCAGTGAACGGGCGGACTTATATAGCAATCAGCCCCAGCATTTT
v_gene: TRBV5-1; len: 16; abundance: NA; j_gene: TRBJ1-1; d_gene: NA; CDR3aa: CASSLAQRTMNTEAFF; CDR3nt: TGCGCCAGCAGCTTGGCCCAGAGGACTATGAACACTGAAGCTTTCTTT
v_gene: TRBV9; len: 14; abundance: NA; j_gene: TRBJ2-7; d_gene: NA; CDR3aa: CASSPRSTTYEQYF; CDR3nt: TGTGCCAGCAGCCCGCGGTCAACTACCTACGAGCAGTACTTC
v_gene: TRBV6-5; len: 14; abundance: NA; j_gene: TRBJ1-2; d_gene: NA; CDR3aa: CASSYSPGSYGYTF; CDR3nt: TGTGCCAGCAGTTACTCCCCAGGTAGCTATGGCTACACCTTC